This TCR beta chain originates from a study of tumor-infiltrating lymphocytes in primary liver carcinoma. Study-level points and caveats: Presence in all five tumor regions was observed for only about 7-25% of top clones.

About this clonotype itself: Its antigen remains unknown. Relative to the germline gene, one junction end is altered; a read error may explain this.

Starting material for RNA and DNA co-extraction consisted of 20-30 mg of unsorted bulk tissue. Five distinct regions per tumor were sampled. Starting from approximately 0.45 ug of total RNA, TCR beta cDNA was produced with a primer in the constant region. Slightly modified ARM-PCR, run as three nested multiplex PCR rounds, produced the TCR beta libraries. TRBV1-TRBV30 forward primers and a C-beta reverse primer were used in the first two PCR rounds, which each ran for about 9 cycles. TCRdb analysed the multiplex PCR reads with MiXCR anew, one entry per CDR3 protein. The repertoire has tens of thousands of distinct CDR3 sequences, about 65% of them found once; the top ten carry around 44%. The CDR3 is 13 residues long.

This clonotype was obtained from a man aged 40-49 years with primary liver carcinoma and hepatitis B virus infection. Sequenced sample: liver tumor tissue from sampling region 4. As for subset: tumor region T4, right-lateral pole. The rearrangement joins TRBV12-3 or TRBV12-4 to TRBJ2-7; 8 bases fit TRBD1. The DNA for the CDR3 is TGCGCCAACAGTGACAGGGGAGACTACGAGCAGTATTTC. It encodes CANSDRGDYEQYF.